This is a list of T cell receptor beta chains from one sample in a study of CD8 T cells in Susac syndrome. Each CDR3 protein gets one entry after TCRdb re-called the immunoSEQ multiplex PCR reads with MiXCR. The sample shows 150,000 to 200,000 distinct CDR3 sequences, 80% to 95% of them seen only once. Input material: CD4+ T cells from PBMCs. All receptors derive from a human donor in good health. The CDR3 runs from the conserved cysteine through the conserved F or W. A D gene is named only where the DNA matches it firmly. Rows may omit the clone size; those that give it use once, few, many or a size class.

V gene,J gene,D gene,clone size,CDR3 DNA,CDR3 protein
TRBV20-1,TRBJ1-1,TRBD1,NA,TGCAGTGCTAGAGAAATTCAGGGGGAGACTGAAGCTTTCTTT,CSAREIQGETEAFF
TRBV3-1,TRBJ2-3,TRBD2,NA,TGTGCCAGCAGCCGCAGCGGGGGCCCAGATACGCAGTATTTT,CASSRSGGPDTQYF
TRBV2,TRBJ1-1,NA,NA,TGTGCCAGCAGTGGAGGCCCAGGACGGCCGAACACTGAAGCTTTCTTT,CASSGGPGRPNTEAFF
TRBV28,TRBJ2-2,NA,NA,TGTGCCAGCAGTCCCCTTCTGGGGGAGCTGTTTTTT,CASSPLLGELFF
TRBV6-2/TRBV6-3,TRBJ1-5,TRBD1,NA,TGTGCCAGCAGTTCTGGGTCAGGGGGTCAGCCCCAGCATTTT,CASSSGSGGQPQHF
TRBV12-5,TRBJ1-1,NA,NA,TGTGCTAGTGGTTTCGGATCAAAGACGAGAGTACTCATCACTGAAGCTTTCTTT,CASGFGSKTRVLITEAFF
TRBV7-9,TRBJ2-6,TRBD1,NA,TGTGCCAGCATCAAGACAGGGGCTGGGGCCAACGTCCTGACTTTC,CASIKTGAGANVLTF
TRBV30,TRBJ2-5,TRBD2,NA,TGTGCCTATAAACGATCGGGGGGGCGGTTGGAGACCCAGTACTTC,CAYKRSGGRLETQYF
TRBV29-1,TRBJ1-2,NA,NA,TGCAGCGTTGAGGTTCGGGCAGGGGTGAATGGCTACACCTTC,CSVEVRAGVNGYTF
TRBV2,TRBJ2-2,NA,once,TGTGCCAGCAGGTTGGGCGTCGCGGGCACCGGGGAGCTGTTTTTT,CASRLGVAGTGELFF
TRBV7-3,TRBJ2-5,TRBD2,few,TGTGCCAGCAACATGACTAGCGGGCAAGAGACCCAGTACTTC,CASNMTSGQETQYF
TRBV7-3,TRBJ2-3,TRBD1,NA,TGTGCCAGCAGCAGTCGGACAGGGGGCCGGACAGATACGCAGTATTTT,CASSSRTGGRTDTQYF
TRBV19,TRBJ1-5,TRBD1,NA,TGTGCCAGTAGTATAGATGACAGGGGAACTCCCCAGCATTTT,CASSIDDRGTPQHF
TRBV12-3/TRBV12-4,TRBJ1-1,NA,few,TGTGCCAGCAGTAATAGGGGTGGCACTGAAGCTTTCTTT,CASSNRGGTEAFF